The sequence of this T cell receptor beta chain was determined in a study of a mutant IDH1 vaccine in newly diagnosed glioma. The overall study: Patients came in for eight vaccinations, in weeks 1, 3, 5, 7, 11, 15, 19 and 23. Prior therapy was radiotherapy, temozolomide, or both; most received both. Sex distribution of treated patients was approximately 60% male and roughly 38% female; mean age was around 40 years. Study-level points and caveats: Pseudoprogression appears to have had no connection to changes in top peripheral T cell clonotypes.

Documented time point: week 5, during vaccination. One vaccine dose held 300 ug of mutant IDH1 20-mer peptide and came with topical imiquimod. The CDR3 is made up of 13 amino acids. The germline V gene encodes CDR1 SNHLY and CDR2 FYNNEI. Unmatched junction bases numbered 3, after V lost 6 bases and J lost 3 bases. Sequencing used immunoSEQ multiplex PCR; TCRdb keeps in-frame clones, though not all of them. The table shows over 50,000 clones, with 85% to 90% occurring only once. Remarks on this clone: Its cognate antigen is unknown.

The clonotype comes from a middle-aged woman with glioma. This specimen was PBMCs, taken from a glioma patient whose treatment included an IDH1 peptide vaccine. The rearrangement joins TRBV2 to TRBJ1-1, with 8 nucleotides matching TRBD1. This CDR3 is CASRHRGYTEAFF. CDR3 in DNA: TGTGCCAGCAGGCACAGGGGGTACACTGAAGCTTTCTTT.